This is a list of T cell receptor beta chains from one sample in a study of tumor and adjacent non-tumor tissue in lung cancer. TCRdb used MiXCR to reprocess the multiplex PCR reads, holding one entry per CDR3 protein. Here the sample spans some 80,000 distinct CDR3 sequences, 55% to 80% being singletons. The sample consisted of lung tumor tissue. The receptors were gathered from a woman in her forties with non-small cell lung cancer. CDR3s include the opening cysteine and the closing phenylalanine or tryptophan. The order of the fields is D gene, J gene, clone size, V gene, CDR3 protein, CDR3 DNA. D genes are given only for firm matches. Clone size, where shown, is once, few, many, or a class for clones that have expanded.

D gene: .; J gene: TRBJ2-7; clone size: .; V gene: TRBV6-6; CDR3 protein: CASRTYYEQYF; CDR3 DNA: TGTGCCAGCAGGACTTACTACGAGCAGTACTTT
D gene: TRBD1; J gene: TRBJ1-2; clone size: once; V gene: TRBV11-2; CDR3 protein: CANRGQTFLYSDTF; CDR3 DNA: TGTGCCAACCGGGGACAGACCTTCCTCTATAGCGACACCTTC
D gene: .; J gene: TRBJ1-6; clone size: .; V gene: TRBV6-6; CDR3 protein: CASVEGRRNSRLHF; CDR3 DNA: TGTGCCAGCGTCGAGGGACGAAGGAATTCACGCCTCCATTTT
D gene: .; J gene: TRBJ2-5; clone size: .; V gene: TRBV11-2; CDR3 protein: CTSTKFGHAQEAQYF; CDR3 DNA: TGTACCAGCACCAAATTCGGACATGCACAAGAGGCCCAGTACTTC
D gene: TRBD1; J gene: TRBJ2-1; clone size: .; V gene: TRBV11-3; CDR3 protein: CACNTGQGGNEQFF; CDR3 DNA: TGTGCCTGCAACACCGGACAGGGGGGCAATGAGCAGTTCTTC
D gene: .; J gene: TRBJ1-5; clone size: .; V gene: TRBV4-1; CDR3 protein: CASSQDAVSYQPRHF; CDR3 DNA: TGCGCCAGCAGCCAAGATGCAGTCTCCTATCAGCCCCGACATTTT
D gene: .; J gene: TRBJ2-5; clone size: .; V gene: TRBV5-1; CDR3 protein: CTSSFQAQQETQYF; CDR3 DNA: TGCACCAGCAGCTTTCAGGCCCAACAAGAGACCCAGTACTTC
D gene: .; J gene: TRBJ1-2; clone size: once; V gene: TRBV11-1; CDR3 protein: CASSLGRSAGGYTF; CDR3 DNA: TGTGCCAGCAGCTTAGGCCGGTCGGCAGGTGGCTACACTTTC
D gene: TRBD1; J gene: TRBJ2-7; clone size: many; V gene: TRBV5-5; CDR3 protein: CASSRTGPPVRSYEQYF; CDR3 DNA: TGTGCCAGCAGTCGGACAGGGCCCCCAGTTCGATCCTACGAGCAGTACTTC
D gene: TRBD1; J gene: TRBJ1-6; clone size: .; V gene: TRBV6-6; CDR3 protein: CACILRTGEYSPLHF; CDR3 DNA: TGTGCCTGCATTTTAAGGACAGGGGAGTATTCACCCCTCCACTTT
D gene: .; J gene: TRBJ1-1; clone size: .; V gene: TRBV11-3; CDR3 protein: CVSEWSGNGSTEAFF; CDR3 DNA: TGTGTCAGCGAATGGTCAGGTAACGGGAGCACTGAAGCTTTCTTT
D gene: TRBD2; J gene: TRBJ2-1; clone size: .; V gene: TRBV29-1; CDR3 protein: CSVYVTGGGGNEQFF; CDR3 DNA: TGCAGCGTTTACGTAACTGGCGGGGGGGGCAATGAGCAGTTCTTC
D gene: TRBD2; J gene: TRBJ2-7; clone size: .; V gene: TRBV4-1; CDR3 protein: CASSASGGSSYEQYF; CDR3 DNA: TGCGCCAGCAGCGCCTCGGGGGGGAGCTCCTACGAGCAGTATTTC
D gene: .; J gene: TRBJ2-5; clone size: .; V gene: TRBV20-1; CDR3 protein: CSARTVGETQYF; CDR3 DNA: TGCAGTGCTAGAACTGTTGGAGAGACCCAGTACTTC
D gene: TRBD2; J gene: TRBJ2-1; clone size: .; V gene: TRBV11-2; CDR3 protein: CASSLGLTSGSHEHFF; CDR3 DNA: TGTGCCAGCAGTTTAGGATTAACTAGCGGGAGTCATGAGCACTTCTTC
D gene: .; J gene: TRBJ2-1; clone size: once; V gene: TRBV5-4; CDR3 protein: CASSLSAWVCNEQFF; CDR3 DNA: TGTGCCAGCAGCTTGAGTGCGTGGGTTTGCAATGAGCAGTTCTTC
D gene: .; J gene: TRBJ2-1; clone size: once; V gene: TRBV11-1; CDR3 protein: CTSSCLSGAQFF; CDR3 DNA: TGTACAAGCAGCTGCCTTTCCGGGGCCCAGTTCTTC